These T cell receptor beta chains were read from a single sample in a study of CD8+CD57+ T cells in acquired aplastic anemia. MiXCR, run by TCRdb on the reads, gives a single entry per CDR3 protein. This table holds 200,000 to 250,000 distinct CDR3 sequences, 30% to 40% found once. Sample: sorted CD4+, CD8+, or CD8+CD57+ T cells (not recorded which) from PBMCs. These receptors were taken from a human donor in good health, serving as a control. Both conserved end residues are part of each CDR3. D genes are given only for firm matches. Size values are once, few and many counts, or a class for expanded clones, and some rows have none.

cdr3_aa	cdr3_nt	clone_size	v_call	d_call	j_call
CASSKREEFLYEQYF	TGTGCCAGTAGTAAAAGGGAGGAGTTCCTCTACGAGCAGTACTTC	many	TRBV19	NA	TRBJ2-7
CASSLTGMNTEAFF	TGCGCCAGCAGCTTGACAGGTATGAACACTGAAGCTTTCTTT	many	TRBV5-1	NA	TRBJ1-1
CSASGGTGTDTQYF	TGCAGTGCTAGCGGGGGTACCGGCACAGATACGCAGTATTTT	NA	TRBV20-1	NA	TRBJ2-3
CSAPDRVRETQYF	TGCAGTGCTCCTGACAGGGTACGAGAGACCCAGTACTTC	many	TRBV20-1	TRBD1	TRBJ2-5
CASGTGTRSPLHF	TGTGCTAGTGGCACCGGGACACGCTCGCCCCTCCACTTT	few	TRBV12-5	NA	TRBJ1-6
CASSRDSTNQPQHF	TGTGCCAGCAGTCGGGACAGTACTAATCAGCCCCAGCATTTT	many	TRBV7-8	TRBD1	TRBJ1-5
CASSLSGDNSPLHF	TGTGCCAGCAGCTTGTCCGGCGATAATTCACCCCTCCACTTT	many	TRBV7-3	NA	TRBJ1-6
CASSDPGLSPLHF	TGTGCCAGCAGTGATCCAGGGCTTTCACCCCTCCACTTT	few	TRBV2	NA	TRBJ1-6
CASTIEGVGLGEAFF	TGTGCCAGCACGATCGAGGGGGTAGGGTTGGGTGAAGCTTTCTTT	many	TRBV2	NA	TRBJ1-1
CASSGQSLSEQYF	TGTGCCAGCAGTGGACAGAGTCTAAGCGAGCAGTACTTC	many	TRBV2	NA	TRBJ2-7
CASSSRQGGGMNTEAFF	TGCGCCAGCAGCTCCCGACAGGGTGGGGGTATGAACACTGAAGCTTTCTTT	NA	TRBV5-1	TRBD1	TRBJ1-1
CASMPGQGSYEQYF	TGTGCCAGCATGCCGGGACAGGGATCCTACGAGCAGTACTTC	NA	TRBV2	TRBD1	TRBJ2-7
CASSNPDGSSGNTIYF	TGTGCCAGTAGCAACCCCGACGGAAGCTCTGGAAACACCATATATTTT	many	TRBV19	NA	TRBJ1-3
CSVDRTDTQYF	TGCAGCGTGGACCGCACAGATACGCAGTATTTT	many	TRBV29-1	NA	TRBJ2-3
CSVVVGGQETQYF	TGCAGCGTTGTGGTCGGGGGACAAGAGACCCAGTACTTC	many	TRBV29-1	NA	TRBJ2-5
CSVERSTGDFDTEAFF	TGCAGCGTTGAAAGGAGTACAGGGGATTTTGACACTGAAGCTTTCTTT	many	TRBV29-1	TRBD1	TRBJ1-1
CASSLRNTGELFF	TGTGCCAGCAGCTTAAGAAACACCGGGGAGCTGTTTTTT	many	TRBV7-3	NA	TRBJ2-2
CASRGQRDRVTDTQYF	TGTGCCAGCAGGGGACAGCGGGACAGGGTTACAGATACGCAGTATTTT	many	TRBV5-4	TRBD1	TRBJ2-3
CSVEGLDGYTF	TGCAGCGTTGAAGGATTGGATGGCTACACCTTC	NA	TRBV29-1	NA	TRBJ1-2
CASSPLQQSGAYEQYF	TGCGCCAGCAGCCCACTTCAACAGAGCGGGGCCTACGAGCAGTACTTC	many	TRBV5-1	TRBD2	TRBJ2-7
CASSPVEVLTKGYEQYF	TGCGCCAGCAGCCCAGTGGAGGTACTAACCAAGGGTTACGAGCAGTACTTC	NA	TRBV4-1	NA	TRBJ2-7
CSALEASGYYTGELFF	TGCAGTGCACTTGAGGCTAGCGGTTATTACACCGGGGAGCTGTTTTTT	NA	TRBV20-1	TRBD2	TRBJ2-2
CASSLGEFYEQYF	TGCGCCAGCAGCCTGGGAGAGTTCTACGAGCAGTACTTC	NA	TRBV25-1	NA	TRBJ2-7
CATSDHRLASYNEQFF	TGTGCCACCAGTGACCACAGACTAGCGTCCTACAATGAGCAGTTCTTC	NA	TRBV24-1	TRBD2	TRBJ2-1
CASSQASWTANNSPLHF	TGTGCCAGCAGCCAAGCCAGTTGGACGGCGAATAATTCACCCCTCCACTTT	many	TRBV3-1	NA	TRBJ1-6
CASEILSGSNEQFF	TGCGCCAGCGAAATACTATCGGGTTCCAATGAGCAGTTCTTC	few	TRBV5-1	NA	TRBJ2-1
CASSPGTDEQYF	TGTGCCAGCAGTCCCGGGACAGACGAGCAGTACTTC	NA	TRBV7-2	TRBD1	TRBJ2-7
CASSFDLGLAGLYNEQFF	TGTGCCAGCAGTTTCGACCTGGGACTAGCGGGACTCTACAATGAGCAGTTCTTC	many	TRBV12-3/TRBV12-4	TRBD2	TRBJ2-1
CASSLGSGGRETQYF	TGTGCCAGCAGCTTAGGGTCAGGGGGGAGGGAGACCCAGTACTTC	NA	TRBV11-2	NA	TRBJ2-5
CASSITSNSPLHF	TGTGCCAGTAGTATAACGTCGAATTCACCCCTCCACTTT	NA	TRBV19	NA	TRBJ1-6
CSAGDTRTGQETQYF	TGCAGTGCTGGAGATACTAGGACAGGCCAAGAGACCCAGTACTTC	many	TRBV20-1	TRBD1	TRBJ2-5
CATVTGNSPLHF	TGTGCCACCGTGACGGGTAATTCACCCCTCCACTTT	few	TRBV2	NA	TRBJ1-6
CASSLRGNSGCTF	TGCGCCAGCAGCTTGCGTGGAAACTCTGGCTGCACCTTC	few	TRBV5-1	NA	TRBJ1-2
CSARDPPGQGARETQYF	TGCAGTGCTAGAGATCCACCGGGACAGGGGGCTCGGGAGACCCAGTACTTC	many	TRBV20-1	TRBD1	TRBJ2-5